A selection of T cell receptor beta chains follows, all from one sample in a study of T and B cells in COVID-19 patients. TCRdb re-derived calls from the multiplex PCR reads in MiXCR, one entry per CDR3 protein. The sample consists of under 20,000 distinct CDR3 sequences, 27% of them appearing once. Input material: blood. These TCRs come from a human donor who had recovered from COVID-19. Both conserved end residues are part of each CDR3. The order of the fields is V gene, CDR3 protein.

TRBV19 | CASSPVLQTLGTQYF
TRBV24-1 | CATSDWTSGRVHYEQFF
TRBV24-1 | CATSGRQSTDTQYF
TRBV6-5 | CASSYSRGMRADTQYF
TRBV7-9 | CASSLSQNYGYTF
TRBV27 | CASSPGPGFGVYGYTF
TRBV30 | CAWGPGPNQPQHF
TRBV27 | CASGPTVTEAFF
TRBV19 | CASSKTGKFNEQYF
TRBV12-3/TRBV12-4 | CASSLVGFLDGYTF
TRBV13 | CASSLDEGAAFF
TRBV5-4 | CASSLMGLDTDTQYF
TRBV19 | CASSIGDSTMQYF
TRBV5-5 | CASSDYRGGSPLHF
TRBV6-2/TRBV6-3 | CASSAGQTEAFF